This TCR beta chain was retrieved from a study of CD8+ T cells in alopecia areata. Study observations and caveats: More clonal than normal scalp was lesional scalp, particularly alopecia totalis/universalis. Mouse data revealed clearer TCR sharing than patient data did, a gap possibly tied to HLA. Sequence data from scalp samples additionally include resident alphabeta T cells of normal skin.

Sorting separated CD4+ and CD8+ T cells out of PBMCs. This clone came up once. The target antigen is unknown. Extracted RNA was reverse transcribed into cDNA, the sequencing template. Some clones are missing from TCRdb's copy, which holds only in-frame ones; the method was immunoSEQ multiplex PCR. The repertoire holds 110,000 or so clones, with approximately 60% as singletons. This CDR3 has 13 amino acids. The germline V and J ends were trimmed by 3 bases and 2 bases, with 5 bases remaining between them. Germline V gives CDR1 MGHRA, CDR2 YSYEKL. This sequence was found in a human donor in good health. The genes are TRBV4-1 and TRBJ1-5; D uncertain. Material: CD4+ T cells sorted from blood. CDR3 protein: CASSHGGNQPQHF. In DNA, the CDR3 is TGCGCCAGCAGCCATGGCGGCAATCAGCCCCAGCATTTT.